The sample holds one count of the clone carrying this T cell receptor beta chain. The data derive from a study of control samples from healthy donors and cancer patients. The method was immunoSEQ multiplex PCR; TCRdb's version includes in-frame clones alone and lacks a portion of them. The data show roughly 140,000 clones, 75% to 90% seen once. Germline CDR1 MGHRA, CDR2 YSYEKL. The CDR3 has 16 amino acids. V was pared by 3 bases and J by 2 bases, with 10 bases of the junction left unmatched. The sequence was obtained from a young man in good health. The genes are TRBV4-1 and TRBJ2-7; 7 bases are a match to TRBD1. The material sequenced was blood. CDR3 in amino acids: CASSHEERGPTYEQYF. The CDR3 DNA reads as TGCGCCAGCAGCCATGAAGAAAGGGGGCCTACCTACGAGCAGTACTTC.